This T cell receptor (beta chain) appears in the sequencing data of a study of shared clonotypes between healthy human individuals. From CD4+ cells came CD45RA+ naive and CD45RA-negative memory subsets. Replicate sorted-subset PCRs were loaded with 150 to 250 ng DNA, about 31,000 T cell genomes. Libraries were prepared by immunoSEQ multiplex PCR; TCRdb keeps only in-frame clonotypes and omits some of them. Among about 2.4 million clones, 93% were seen once, and the ten largest hold 0.36%. The sample was naive CD4+ T cells from PBMCs. Subset of the sample: CD45RA+ positively selected. This TCR was recovered from a man in his late teens or twenties in good health. Some clones in this sample may be carry-over from other donors' samples.

CDR3 amino acids: CASSVGFGGSYEQYF. The CDR3 DNA follows: TGTGCCAGCAGCGTAGGTTTCGGGGGCTCCTACGAGCAGTACTTC. The chain joins TRBV9 to TRBJ2-7, with D tentatively TRBD2 (6 bases). The CDR3 spans 15 residues. Germline V gives CDR1 SGDLS, CDR2 YYNGEE. V was pared by 0 bases and J by 0 bases, with 10 bases between.